Presented here are 14 T cell receptor beta chains from one specimen sequenced in a study of cytomegalovirus exposure and HLA in healthy donors. The PCR made use of 60 Vbeta and 13 Jbeta primers. Method: immunoSEQ multiplex PCR; TCRdb's copy keeps in-frame clones and lacks some. The sample carries tens of thousands of clones, around 79% recorded once. Sequences were obtained from PBMCs. The receptors originated from a man in his forties in good health and CMV-seronegative.

The chain employs TRBV19 and TRBJ2-1; 12 bases fit TRBD2. CDR1 and CDR2 (germline): LNHDA, SQIVND (reference sequence). The CDR3 has 15 amino acids. V gave up 7 bases and J gave up 2 bases; unmatched junction bases: 3. CDR3: CASIGTSGPYNEQFF. CDR3 nucleotide sequence: TGTGCCAGTATCGGGACTAGCGGGCCCTACAATGAGCAGTTCTTC.

This clone occurred a few times. The V call is TRBV5-6, the J call TRBJ2-7; TRBD1 matches 7 bases. Germline V gene lookup returns CDR1 SGHDT and CDR2 YYEEEE. After removal of 3 bases from V and 0 bases from J, the junction contained 15 bases not matched to a gene. CDR3 size: 18 residues. CDR3 DNA sequence: TGTGCCAGCAGCTCTACATCTGGGACAGCCAGCAGCTCCTACGAGCAGTACTTC. Protein: CASSSTSGTASSSYEQYF.

The chain recombines TRBV27 with TRBJ1-2, with TRBD1 identical over 8 bases. V was clipped by 6 bases and J by 1 base; unmatched bases: 1. Germline CDR1 reads MNHEY; CDR2 reads SMNVEV (reference sequence). This CDR3 region has 13 residues. This CDR3 is CASSGQGNYGYTF. In DNA, the CDR3 is TGTGCCAGCAGCGGACAGGGTAACTATGGCTACACCTTC.

The chain recombines TRBV7-9 with TRBJ2-3, with 8 positions matching TRBD1. With V trimmed by 5 bases and J by 4 bases, 11 bases remained unmatched. Germline CDR1 SEHNR, CDR2 FQNEAQ (reference sequence). The CDR3 spans 16 residues. CDR3 DNA sequence: TGTGCCAGCAGCCCTGACAGGGGTTTCAGTCCAGATACGCAGTATTTT. Its protein product is CASSPDRGFSPDTQYF.

The chain joins TRBV6-1 to TRBJ1-1; 9 nucleotides line up with TRBD1. Germline V gene sequence: CDR1 MNHNS, CDR2 SASEGT. Trimming took 6 bases from V and 2 from J; bases not matched to a gene: 7. The CDR3 has 15 residues. The CDR3 DNA is TGTGCCAGCAGGGGGGTGGACAGGGGTAACACTGAAGCTTTCTTT. Translating it yields CASRGVDRGNTEAFF.

This clone showed up just once. The J gene is TRBJ2-1, the V gene TRBV7-6; 11 bases map to TRBD2. The CDR3 spans 15 residues. The germline CDR1 and CDR2 sequences are SGHVS and FNYEAQ. V was pared by 4 bases and J by 4 bases, with 3 bases of the junction left unmatched. Here the CDR3 DNA reads TGTGCCAGCAGCTCCGGGACTAGCGGTTACAATGAGCAGTTCTTC. Translating it yields CASSSGTSGYNEQFF. Looking up the rest from reference TRBV7-6 and TRBJ2-1 gives the full variable domain: GAGVSQSPRYKVTKRGQDVALRCDPISGHVSLYWYRQALGQGPEFLTYFNYEAQQDKSGLPNDRFSAERPEGSISTLTIQRTEQRDSAMYRCASSSGTSGYNEQFFGPGTRLTVL.

J is TRBJ1-1 and V is TRBV28, with D uncertain. This CDR3 region has 12 residues. Germline CDR1 MDHEN, CDR2 SYDVKM. Trimming cost V 1 base and J 8 bases, with 8 bases left between them. CDR3 loop: CASSLFPREAFF. In DNA form, the CDR3 reads TGTGCCAGCAGTTTATTCCCCAGAGAAGCTTTCTTT. Together with reference TRBV28 and TRBJ1-1, the CDR3 gives the full variable domain: DVKVTQSSRYLVKRTGEKVFLECVQDMDHENMFWYRQDPGLGLRLIYFSYDVKMKEKGDIPEGYSVSREKKERFSLILESASTNQTSMYLCASSLFPREAFFGQGTRLTVV.

The rearrangement uses TRBV5-8 and TRBJ1-4; 9 bases align to TRBD1. Germline V lookup: CDR1 SGHTS, CDR2 YDEGEE. V lost 3 bases and J lost 8; bases outside the gene matches: 11. The CDR3 contains 16 residues. The CDR3 region is CASSSKPGQGREKLFF. Written as DNA, the CDR3 is TGTGCCAGCAGCTCTAAACCGGGACAGGGAAGAGAAAAACTGTTTTTT.

The chain uses TRBV28 and TRBJ1-4; 9 nucleotides line up with TRBD1. CDR1 is MDHEN, CDR2 SYDVKM, per germline. The CDR3 consists of 14 residues. Trimming took 7 bases from V and 8 from J; bases not matched to a gene: 8. DNA for the CDR3: TGTGCCAGCATCTCACCGGGACAGGGAGAAAAACTGTTTTTT. Its translation is CASISPGQGEKLFF.

This sequence joins TRBV5-4 and TRBJ1-2, with D possibly matching TRBD1 (5 bases). Trimming left V 4 bases short and J 3 bases short, with 10 bases between. The CDR3 runs 13 residues. Germline V lookup: CDR1 SGHNT, CDR2 YYREEE (reference sequence). CDR3: CASSTKTDYGYTF. In DNA, the CDR3 is TGTGCCAGCAGCACGAAGACAGACTATGGCTACACCTTC.

The V gene is TRBV5-6, the J gene TRBJ2-7, with 9 bases lining up with TRBD1. In germline, CDR1 is SGHDT, CDR2 YYEEEE. The V gene end was trimmed by 3 bases and the J gene end by 5 bases; junction bases not matched to a gene: 6. CDR3 length: 14 residues. As DNA, the CDR3 is TGTGCCAGCAGCTCCCCGGGACAGGGCCACGAGCAGTACTTC. Translating gives CASSSPGQGHEQYF. Complete variable domain (other parts from reference TRBV5-6 and TRBJ2-7): DAGVTQSPTHLIKTRGQQVTLRCSPKSGHDTVSWYQQALGQGPQFIFQYYEEEERQRGNFPDRFSGHQFPNYSSELNVNALLLGDSALYLCASSSPGQGHEQYFGPGTRLTVT.

As concerns this clone: Other nucleotide sequences in the sample specify the same CDR3. The genes are TRBV7-2 and TRBJ1-5; D gene uncertain. Germline CDR1 reads SGHTA; CDR2 reads FQGNSA. V shed 5 bases and J shed 3 bases, with 8 bases lying between them. The CDR3 contains 13 residues. CDR3 DNA: TGTGCCAGCAGCCTGGGAGTCAATCAGCCCCAGCATTTT. Encoded protein: CASSLGVNQPQHF.

For the CDR3, the DNA is TGTGCCAGCAGTGAAATTGAGGGGACCCAGTACTTC. It specifies CASSEIEGTQYF. The V gene is TRBV2, the J gene TRBJ2-5; D may be TRBD2 (5 bases). The CDR3 is 12 residues long. Trimming cost V 2 bases and J 7 bases, with 8 bases left between them. CDR1 is SNHLY, CDR2 FYNNEI, per germline.

The chain employs TRBV5-1 and TRBJ2-5; TRBD2 matches 8 bases. V dropped 2 bases and J dropped 5; count of bases not matched to a gene: 2. The CDR3 covers 13 residues. Germline loops: CDR1 SGHRS, CDR2 YFSETQ. The CDR3: CASSFSGMETQYF. CDR3 DNA sequence: TGCGCCAGCAGCTTTAGCGGGATGGAGACCCAGTACTTC.